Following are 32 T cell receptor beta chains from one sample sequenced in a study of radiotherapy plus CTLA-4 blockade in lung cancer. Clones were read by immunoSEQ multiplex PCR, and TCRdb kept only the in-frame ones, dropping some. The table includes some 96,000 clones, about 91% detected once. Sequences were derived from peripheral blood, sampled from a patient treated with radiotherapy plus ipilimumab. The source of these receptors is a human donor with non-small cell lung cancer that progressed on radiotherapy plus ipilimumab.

The CDR3, as DNA: TGCGCCAGCAGCTTGGGCGGGGCGTACTACAATGAGCAGTTCTTC. Its translation is CASSLGGAYYNEQFF. This chain uses TRBV5-1 with TRBJ2-1, with a possible D match to TRBD2 (6 bases). Trimming stripped 0 bases from V and 3 bases from J, with 10 bases between. The CDR3 runs to 15 residues. CDR1 and CDR2 (germline): SGHRS, YFSETQ.

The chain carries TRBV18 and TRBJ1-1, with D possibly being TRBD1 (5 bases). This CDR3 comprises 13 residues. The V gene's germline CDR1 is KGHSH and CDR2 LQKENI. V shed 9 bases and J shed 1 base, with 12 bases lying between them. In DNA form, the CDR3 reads TGTGCCAGTCTTGGACAAAAGAACACTGAAGCTTTCTTT. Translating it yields CASLGQKNTEAFF.

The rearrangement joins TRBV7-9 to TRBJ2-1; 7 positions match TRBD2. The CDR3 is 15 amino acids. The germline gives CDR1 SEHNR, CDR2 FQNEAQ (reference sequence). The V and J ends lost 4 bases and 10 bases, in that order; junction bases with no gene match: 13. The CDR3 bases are TGTGCCAGCAGCTCCCCGGAGCGGGAAGTCTGGGAGCAGTTCTTC. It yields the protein CASSSPEREVWEQFF.

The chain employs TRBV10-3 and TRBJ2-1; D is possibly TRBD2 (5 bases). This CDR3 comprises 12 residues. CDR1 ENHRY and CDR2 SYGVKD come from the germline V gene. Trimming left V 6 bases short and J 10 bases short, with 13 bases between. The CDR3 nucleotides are TGTGCCATCAGCGAACTTAGCGACGAGCAGTTCTTC. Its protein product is CAISELSDEQFF.

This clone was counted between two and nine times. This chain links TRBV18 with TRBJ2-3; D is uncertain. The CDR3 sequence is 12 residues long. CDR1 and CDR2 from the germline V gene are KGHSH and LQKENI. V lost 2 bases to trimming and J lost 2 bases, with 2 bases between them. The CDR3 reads CASSPVTDTQYF. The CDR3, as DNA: TGTGCCAGCTCACCAGTCACAGATACGCAGTATTTT.

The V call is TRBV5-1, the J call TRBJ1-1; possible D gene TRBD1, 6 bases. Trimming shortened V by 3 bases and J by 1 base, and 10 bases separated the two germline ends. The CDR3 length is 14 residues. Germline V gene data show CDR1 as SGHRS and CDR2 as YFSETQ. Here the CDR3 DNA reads TGCGCCAGCAGCTATGGACAGCCGAACACTGAAGCTTTCTTT. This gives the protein CASSYGQPNTEAFF.

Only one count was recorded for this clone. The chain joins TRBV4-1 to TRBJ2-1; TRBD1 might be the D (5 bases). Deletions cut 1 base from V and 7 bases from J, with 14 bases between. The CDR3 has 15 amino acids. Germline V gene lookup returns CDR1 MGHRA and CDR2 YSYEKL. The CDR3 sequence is CASSQAQGYSNEQFF. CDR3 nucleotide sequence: TGCGCCAGCAGCCAAGCTCAGGGCTACTCAAATGAGCAGTTCTTC.

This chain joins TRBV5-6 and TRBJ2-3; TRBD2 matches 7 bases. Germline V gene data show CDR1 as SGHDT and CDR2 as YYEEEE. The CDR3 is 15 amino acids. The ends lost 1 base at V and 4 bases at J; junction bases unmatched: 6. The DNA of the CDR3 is TGTGCCAGCAGCTTGTGGGCGGGAGCCCCAGATACGCAGTATTTT. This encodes CASSLWAGAPDTQYF. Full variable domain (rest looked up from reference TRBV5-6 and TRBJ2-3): DAGVTQSPTHLIKTRGQQVTLRCSPKSGHDTVSWYQQALGQGPQFIFQYYEEEERQRGNFPDRFSGHQFPNYSSELNVNALLLGDSALYLCASSLWAGAPDTQYFGPGTRLTVL.

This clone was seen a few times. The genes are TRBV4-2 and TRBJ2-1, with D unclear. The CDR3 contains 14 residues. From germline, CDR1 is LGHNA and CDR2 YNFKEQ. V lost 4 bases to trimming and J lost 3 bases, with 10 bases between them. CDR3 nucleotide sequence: TGTGCCAGCAGCCCAATCGACAACTACAATGAGCAGTTCTTC. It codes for CASSPIDNYNEQFF.

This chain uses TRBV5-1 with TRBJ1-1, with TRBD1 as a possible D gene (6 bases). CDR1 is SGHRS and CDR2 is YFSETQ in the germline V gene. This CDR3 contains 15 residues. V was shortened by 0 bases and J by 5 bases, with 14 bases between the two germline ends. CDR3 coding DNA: TGCGCCAGCAGCTTGGAGGGACACCCGGGGACTGAAGCTTTCTTT. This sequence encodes CASSLEGHPGTEAFF.

The DNA of the CDR3 is TGCGCCAGCAGCTTGGAGCTCGGGACCCAGTACTTC. Protein sequence: CASSLELGTQYF. The V call is TRBV5-1, the J call TRBJ2-5; no firm D call. The CDR3 loop spans 12 amino acids. The V gene lost 0 bases and the J gene lost 7 bases, with 7 bases spanning the gap. Per germline, CDR1 SGHRS and CDR2 YFSETQ. Drawing the rest from reference TRBV5-1 and TRBJ2-5, the complete variable domain is KAGVTQTPRYLIKTRGQQVTLSCSPISGHRSVSWYQQTPGQGLQFLFEYFSETQRNKGNFPGRFSGRQFSNSRSEMNVSTLELGDSALYLCASSLELGTQYFGPGTRLLVL.

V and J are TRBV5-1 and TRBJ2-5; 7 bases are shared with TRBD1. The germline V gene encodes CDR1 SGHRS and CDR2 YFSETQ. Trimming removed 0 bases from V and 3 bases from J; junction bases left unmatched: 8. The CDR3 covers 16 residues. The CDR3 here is CASSLGSGTEKETQYF. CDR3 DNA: TGCGCCAGCAGCTTGGGTAGTGGGACAGAGAAAGAGACCCAGTACTTC.

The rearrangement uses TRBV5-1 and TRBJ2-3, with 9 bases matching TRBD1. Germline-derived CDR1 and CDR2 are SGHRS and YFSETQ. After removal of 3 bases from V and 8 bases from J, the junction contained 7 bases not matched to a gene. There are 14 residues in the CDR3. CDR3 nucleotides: TGCGCCAGCAGCTGGGACAGGGTTCATGGTACGCAGTATTTT. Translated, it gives CASSWDRVHGTQYF.

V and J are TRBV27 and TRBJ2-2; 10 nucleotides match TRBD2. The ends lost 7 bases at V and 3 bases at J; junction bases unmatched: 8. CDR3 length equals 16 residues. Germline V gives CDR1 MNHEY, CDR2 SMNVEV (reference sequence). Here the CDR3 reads CASTYSSGSYTGELFF. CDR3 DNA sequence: TGTGCCAGCACCTACTCTAGCGGGAGTTACACCGGGGAGCTGTTTTTT.

The CDR3 loop is CASSQDWLAGIFTDTQYF. Here the CDR3 DNA reads TGCGCCAGCAGCCAAGATTGGCTAGCGGGAATTTTCACAGATACGCAGTATTTT. This chain connects TRBV4-1 to TRBJ2-3; 9 bases fit TRBD2. The CDR3 consists of 18 residues. Trimming at V came to 0 bases and at J to 2 bases, leaving 9 bases not matched to a gene. Germline CDR1 reads MGHRA; CDR2 reads YSYEKL.

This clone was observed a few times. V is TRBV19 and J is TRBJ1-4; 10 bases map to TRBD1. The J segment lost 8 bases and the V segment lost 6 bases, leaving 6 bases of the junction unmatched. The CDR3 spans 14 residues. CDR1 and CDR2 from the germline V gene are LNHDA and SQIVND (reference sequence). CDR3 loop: CASRDRGGYEKLFF. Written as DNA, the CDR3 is TGTGCCAGTAGGGACAGGGGGGGATACGAAAAACTGTTTTTT.

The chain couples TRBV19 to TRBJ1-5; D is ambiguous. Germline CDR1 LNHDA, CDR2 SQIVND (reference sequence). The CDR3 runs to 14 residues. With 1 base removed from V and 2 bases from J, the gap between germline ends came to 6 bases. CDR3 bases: TGTGCCAGTAGTATAGGGAGGGGCAATCAGCCCCAGCATTTT. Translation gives CASSIGRGNQPQHF.

In DNA, the CDR3 is TGTGCCAGCAGTCGCGGGCAGCAACAAGAGACCCAGTACTTC. This encodes CASSRGQQQETQYF. This sequence joins TRBV6-1 and TRBJ2-5; a possible D gene is TRBD2 (5 bases). The CDR3 has 14 residues. CDR1 is MNHNS and CDR2 is SASEGT in the germline V gene. Deletions cut 5 bases from V and 2 bases from J, with 12 bases between.

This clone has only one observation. CDR3 protein: CASSQGDLGETQYF. The CDR3 DNA follows: TGTGCCAGCAGTCAGGGGGACCTCGGGGAGACCCAGTACTTC. The rearrangement uses TRBV6-1 and TRBJ2-5, with TRBD1 matching 7 bases. The junction had 8 bases not matched to a gene; V was cut back by 5 bases and J by 5 bases. CDR1 is MNHNS, CDR2 SASEGT, per germline. There are 14 residues in the CDR3.

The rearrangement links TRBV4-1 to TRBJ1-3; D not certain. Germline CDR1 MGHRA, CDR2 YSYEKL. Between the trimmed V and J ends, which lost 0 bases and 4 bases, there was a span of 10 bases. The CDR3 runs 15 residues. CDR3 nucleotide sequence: TGCGCCAGCAGCCAAGATCGGTTAGACGGAAACACCATATATTTT. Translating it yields CASSQDRLDGNTIYF.

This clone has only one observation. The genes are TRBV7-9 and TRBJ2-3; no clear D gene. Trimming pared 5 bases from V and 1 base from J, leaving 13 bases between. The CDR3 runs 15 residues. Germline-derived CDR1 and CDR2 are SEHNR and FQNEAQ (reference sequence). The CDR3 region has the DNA TGTGCCAGCAGCCCTGACGGGCGAGGCACAGATACGCAGTATTTT. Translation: CASSPDGRGTDTQYF.

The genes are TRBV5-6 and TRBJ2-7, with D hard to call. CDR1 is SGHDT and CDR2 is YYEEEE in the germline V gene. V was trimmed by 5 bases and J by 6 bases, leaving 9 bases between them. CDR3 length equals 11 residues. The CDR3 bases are TGTGCCAGCAGTCGGGTGGCCGAGCAGTACTTC. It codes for CASSRVAEQYF.

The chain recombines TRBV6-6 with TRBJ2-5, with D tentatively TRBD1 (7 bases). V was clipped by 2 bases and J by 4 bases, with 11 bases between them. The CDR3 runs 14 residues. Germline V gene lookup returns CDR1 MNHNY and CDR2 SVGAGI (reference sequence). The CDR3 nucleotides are TGTGCCAGCAGTTACGGCAGGGGGGCAGAGACCCAGTACTTC. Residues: CASSYGRGAETQYF.

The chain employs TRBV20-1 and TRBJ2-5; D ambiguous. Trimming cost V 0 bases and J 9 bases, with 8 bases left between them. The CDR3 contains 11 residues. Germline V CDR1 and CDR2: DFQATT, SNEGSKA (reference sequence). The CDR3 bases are TGCAGTGCTAGAGATCCTCAAGCCCAGTACTTC. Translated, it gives CSARDPQAQYF.

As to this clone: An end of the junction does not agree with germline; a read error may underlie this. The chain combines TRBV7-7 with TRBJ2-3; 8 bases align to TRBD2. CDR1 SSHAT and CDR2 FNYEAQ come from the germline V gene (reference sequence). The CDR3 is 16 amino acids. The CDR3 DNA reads TGTGCTAGCAGCTTAACGTCGGGACTAGGGACAGATACGCAGTATTTT. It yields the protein CASSLTSGLGTDTQYF.

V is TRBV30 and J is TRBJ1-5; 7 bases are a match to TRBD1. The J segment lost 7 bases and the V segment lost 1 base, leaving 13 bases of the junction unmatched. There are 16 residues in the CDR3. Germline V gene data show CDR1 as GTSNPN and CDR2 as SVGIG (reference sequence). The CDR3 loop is CAWSGPLRQGGQPQHF. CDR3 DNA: TGTGCCTGGAGTGGTCCCCTCCGACAGGGTGGACAGCCCCAGCATTTT.

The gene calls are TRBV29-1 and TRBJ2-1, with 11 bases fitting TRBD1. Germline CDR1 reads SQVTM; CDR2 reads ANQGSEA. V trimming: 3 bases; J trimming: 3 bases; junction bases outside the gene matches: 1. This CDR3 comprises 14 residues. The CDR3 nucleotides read TGCAGCGTTGAGGGACAGGGGGGCTACAATGAGCAGTTCTTC. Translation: CSVEGQGGYNEQFF.

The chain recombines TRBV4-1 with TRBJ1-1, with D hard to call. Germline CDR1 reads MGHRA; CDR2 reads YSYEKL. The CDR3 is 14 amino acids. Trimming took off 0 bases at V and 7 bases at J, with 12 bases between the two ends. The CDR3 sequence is CASSQDTESFEAFF. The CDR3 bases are TGCGCCAGCAGCCAAGATACAGAAAGCTTTGAAGCTTTCTTT.

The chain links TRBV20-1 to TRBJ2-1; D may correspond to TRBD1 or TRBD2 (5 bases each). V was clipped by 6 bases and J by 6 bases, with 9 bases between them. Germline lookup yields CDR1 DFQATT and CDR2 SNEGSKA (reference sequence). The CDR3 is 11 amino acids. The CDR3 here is CSAGDPNEQFF. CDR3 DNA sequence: TGCAGTGCCGGGGACCCCAATGAGCAGTTCTTC.

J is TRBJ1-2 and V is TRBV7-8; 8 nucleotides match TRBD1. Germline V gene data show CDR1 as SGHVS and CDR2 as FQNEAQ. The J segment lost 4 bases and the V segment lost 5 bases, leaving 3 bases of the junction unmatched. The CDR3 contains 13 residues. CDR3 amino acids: CASSRDRLYGYTF. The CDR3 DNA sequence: TGTGCCAGCAGCAGGGACAGGCTCTATGGCTACACCTTC.

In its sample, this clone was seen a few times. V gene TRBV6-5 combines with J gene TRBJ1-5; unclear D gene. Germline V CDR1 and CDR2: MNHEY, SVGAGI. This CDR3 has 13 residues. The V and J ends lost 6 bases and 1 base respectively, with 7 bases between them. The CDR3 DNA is TGTGCCAGCAGGGCTCTCAGCAATCAGCCCCAGCATTTT. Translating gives CASRALSNQPQHF.

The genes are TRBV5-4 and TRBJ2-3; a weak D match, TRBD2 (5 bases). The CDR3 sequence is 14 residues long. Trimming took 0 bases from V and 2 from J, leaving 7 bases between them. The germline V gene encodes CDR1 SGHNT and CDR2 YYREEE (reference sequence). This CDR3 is CASSLGENTDTQYF. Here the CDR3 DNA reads TGTGCCAGCAGCTTGGGGGAGAACACAGATACGCAGTATTTT. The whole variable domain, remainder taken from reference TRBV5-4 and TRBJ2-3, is ETGVTQSPTHLIKTRGQQVTLRCSSQSGHNTVSWYQQALGQGPQFIFQYYREEENGRGNFPPRFSGLQFPNYSSELNVNALELDDSALYLCASSLGENTDTQYFGPGTRLTVL.